A single sample is the source of the 30 T cell receptor beta chains below, sequenced in a study of CD8 T cell repertoires and HIV-1 epitope variants. Sequenced by immunoSEQ multiplex PCR; TCRdb stores in-frame clones only, minus some. The table lists 5,000 or so clones, 55% to 80% of them singletons. No antigen has been assigned to these receptors. Specimen: cultured CD8+ T cells derived from PBMCs. All receptors derive from a male donor with HIV.

This clone came up once. The chain links TRBV11-3 to TRBJ1-1, with D hard to call. CDR1 is SGHNT and CDR2 is YENEEA in the germline V gene. The germline V and J ends were trimmed by 5 bases and 1 base, with 8 bases remaining between them. The CDR3 is 13 residues long. The CDR3 DNA follows: TGTGCCAGCAGCCCCTCGGCGAACACTGAAGCTTTCTTT. It yields the protein CASSPSANTEAFF.

This rearrangement joins TRBV18 to TRBJ1-2; D possibly corresponds to TRBD1 (6 bases). The CDR3 has 15 amino acids. The V end lost 2 bases, the J end lost 4 bases, and 14 bases lay between the germline ends. Germline CDR1 reads KGHSH; CDR2 reads LQKENI. For the CDR3, the DNA is TGTGCCAGCTCACCAAATTCAGGGGAGGGCTATGGCTACACCTTC. Amino acids: CASSPNSGEGYGYTF.

The rearrangement links TRBV20-1 to TRBJ2-1; D gene unclear. This CDR3 region has 10 residues. Germline lookup yields CDR1 DFQATT and CDR2 SNEGSKA (reference sequence). Trimming took 7 bases from V and 4 from J, leaving 5 bases between them. The CDR3 DNA reads TGCAGTGACGTTTACAATGAGCAGTTCTTC. Encoded protein: CSDVYNEQFF.

This chain links TRBV9 with TRBJ2-3, with 7 bases that match TRBD2. The CDR3 covers 15 residues. Germline V gives CDR1 SGDLS, CDR2 YYNGEE. After removal of 3 bases from V and 1 base from J, the junction contained 5 bases not matched to a gene. In DNA, the CDR3 is TGTGCCAGCAGCGCAAGCGGGGCTCGCACAGATACGCAGTATTTT. This encodes CASSASGARTDTQYF.

V gene TRBV13 combines with J gene TRBJ2-7; tentative D call: TRBD1 (7 bases). CDR1 is PRHDT and CDR2 is FYEKMQ in the germline V gene (reference sequence). CDR3 length: 13 residues. V was pared by 6 bases and J by 5 bases, with 14 bases between. The CDR3 DNA sequence: TGTGCCAGCAGGTCAGGGGGAGGACACGAGCAGTACTTC. Amino acid sequence: CASRSGGGHEQYF.

This clone was observed a few times. V and J are TRBV7-8 and TRBJ2-4, with D possibly being TRBD2 (6 bases). The V and J ends lost 11 bases and 5 bases respectively, with 13 bases between them. The CDR3 is 12 residues long. Germline V lookup: CDR1 SGHVS, CDR2 FQNEAQ. CDR3 in DNA: TGTGCCTTGGGGGAGGACCAAAACATTCAGTACTTC. Translated, it gives CALGEDQNIQYF.

The chain combines TRBV11-3 with TRBJ2-1; D possibly corresponds to TRBD1 (5 bases). The CDR3 runs to 14 residues. Trimming took 5 bases from V and 4 from J, leaving 12 bases between them. CDR1 SGHNT and CDR2 YENEEA come from the germline V gene. The chain's CDR3 is CASSLAPGYNEQFF. CDR3 nucleotide sequence: TGTGCCAGCAGCCTCGCCCCAGGGTACAATGAGCAGTTCTTC.

This clone was counted only a few times. The chain employs TRBV4-1 and TRBJ1-2; tentatively, D is TRBD1 (5 bases). This CDR3 spans 15 amino acids. V was cut by 0 bases and J by 2 bases, with 10 bases left in between. The V gene's germline CDR1 is MGHRA and CDR2 YSYEKL. The CDR3 reads CASSQDQGANYGYTF. Written as DNA, the CDR3 is TGCGCCAGCAGCCAAGATCAGGGTGCGAACTATGGCTACACCTTC.

This clone counts as large. V usage is TRBV13 and J usage is TRBJ2-1; D could derive from TRBD1 or TRBD2 (6 bases each). The ends were cut back, 5 bases at V and 3 bases at J, with 17 bases in the middle. Germline CDR1 is PRHDT and CDR2 is FYEKMQ (reference sequence). The length of the CDR3 is 16 residues. CDR3 loop: CASSPLSGGLYNEQFF. In nucleotides, the CDR3 is TGTGCCAGCAGCCCCCTCTCTGGGGGGCTCTACAATGAGCAGTTCTTC.

This clone was counted between two and nine times. The gene calls are TRBV14 and TRBJ2-7; no clear D gene. Trimming took off 4 bases at V and 5 bases at J, with 9 bases between the two ends. The germline V gene has CDR1 SGHDN and CDR2 FVKESK. The CDR3 contains 12 residues. The CDR3 region is CASSPPNHEQYF. As DNA, the CDR3 is TGTGCCAGCAGCCCCCCCAACCACGAGCAGTACTTC.

The genes are TRBV28 and TRBJ2-1, with no clear D. Trimming took off 4 bases at V and 4 bases at J, with 5 bases between the two ends. The germline V gene has CDR1 MDHEN and CDR2 SYDVKM. The CDR3 runs to 12 residues. CDR3 DNA sequence: TGTGCCAGCAGTTGGGAATACAATGAGCAGTTCTTC. Amino acids: CASSWEYNEQFF. The whole variable domain, remainder taken from reference TRBV28 and TRBJ2-1, is DVKVTQSSRYLVKRTGEKVFLECVQDMDHENMFWYRQDPGLGLRLIYFSYDVKMKEKGDIPEGYSVSREKKERFSLILESASTNQTSMYLCASSWEYNEQFFGPGTRLTVL.

The rearrangement uses TRBV5-5 and TRBJ2-5, with a weak D call TRBD2 (5 bases). Germline CDR1 is SGHKS and CDR2 is YYEKEE (reference sequence). Deletions cut 3 bases from V and 2 bases from J, with 14 bases between. CDR3 length equals 15 residues. The CDR3 sequence is CASSSAGIDQETQYF. In DNA form, the CDR3 reads TGTGCCAGCAGCTCCGCCGGGATAGATCAAGAGACCCAGTACTTC.

By proportion, this clone is large. The chain employs TRBV9 and TRBJ1-2; D gene unclear. The CDR3 contains 15 residues. V lost 4 bases, J lost 5 bases, and 18 bases lay in between. The V gene's germline CDR1 is SGDLS and CDR2 YYNGEE. The CDR3 sequence: CASSFVGSGAYGYTF. The DNA of the CDR3 is TGTGCCAGCAGCTTCGTAGGGTCTGGAGCTTATGGCTACACCTTC.

The V call is TRBV4-3, the J call TRBJ1-1; a possible D gene is TRBD1 (5 bases). The CDR3 has 14 residues. Germline V gene lookup returns CDR1 LGHNA and CDR2 YSLEER. The V and J ends lost 1 base and 7 bases respectively, with 13 bases between them. CDR3 sequence: CASSQGVETGEAFF. The CDR3 coding sequence is TGCGCCAGCAGCCAAGGCGTGGAAACAGGTGAAGCTTTCTTT.

The chain uses TRBV10-2 and TRBJ1-6; D is ambiguous. With 6 bases removed from V and 13 bases from J, the gap between germline ends came to 16 bases. Germline V CDR1 and CDR2: WSHSY, SAAADI. The CDR3 length is 13 residues. DNA of the CDR3: TGCGCCAGCAGAGAGGGTATGGGCAGCCCCCTCCACTTT. Its protein is CASREGMGSPLHF.

This clone was seen a handful of times. The CDR3 spells CASSKAPGEVPNGYTF. CDR3 DNA: TGTGCCAGCAGCAAAGCCCCGGGTGAAGTTCCGAATGGCTACACCTTC. This chain uses TRBV21-1 with TRBJ1-2. TRBV21-1 is designated a pseudogene. The CDR3 extends over 16 amino acids.

V and J are TRBV2 and TRBJ1-3; D remains ambiguous. CDR3 size: 14 residues. CDR1 is SNHLY, CDR2 FYNNEI, per germline. V was shortened by 3 bases and J by 1 base, with 7 bases between the two germline ends. CDR3 nucleotide sequence: TGTGCCAGCAGTGATTGGCAATCTGGAAACACCATATATTTT. This codes for CASSDWQSGNTIYF.

V gene TRBV6-5 combines with J gene TRBJ1-2, with D perhaps matching TRBD1 (6 bases). CDR3 length: 13 residues. The ends were cut back, 5 bases at V and 2 bases at J, with 9 bases in the middle. Germline V gene lookup returns CDR1 MNHEY and CDR2 SVGAGI. This CDR3 is CASSTGYNYGYTF. Here the CDR3 DNA reads TGTGCCAGCAGTACAGGGTACAACTATGGCTACACCTTC.

The chain is built from TRBV19 and TRBJ2-1; 9 bases match TRBD2. V dropped 2 bases and J dropped 4; count of bases not matched to a gene: 3. The CDR3 has 15 amino acids. CDR1 and CDR2 (germline): LNHDA, SQIVND (reference sequence). The CDR3 DNA reads TGTGCCAGTAGTATAAGCGGGGGGCGATACAATGAGCAGTTCTTC. Its protein product is CASSISGGRYNEQFF.

The chain is built from TRBV29-1 and TRBJ2-3; 11 bases agree with TRBD2. CDR3 length: 16 residues. Unmatched junction bases numbered 11, after V lost 4 bases and J lost 5 bases. Germline values: CDR1 SQVTM, CDR2 ANQGSEA. The CDR3 reads CSVGGTSGQLGDTQYF. In DNA form, the CDR3 reads TGCAGCGTTGGCGGGACTAGCGGCCAGCTAGGAGATACGCAGTATTTT.

V gene TRBV6-5 combines with J gene TRBJ2-1; possibly TRBD2 for D (5 bases). There are 12 residues in the CDR3. Germline V lookup: CDR1 MNHEY, CDR2 SVGAGI. Trimming shortened V by 2 bases and J by 7 bases, and 6 bases separated the two germline ends. This chain's CDR3 is CASSYTGNEQFF. The CDR3 DNA is TGTGCCAGCAGTTACACGGGGAATGAGCAGTTCTTC.

The sample holds a few counts of this clone. The chain combines TRBV5-1 with TRBJ2-2, with D unresolved. CDR3 length: 13 residues. Between the trimmed V and J ends, which lost 3 bases and 4 bases, there was a span of 7 bases. Germline loops: CDR1 SGHRS, CDR2 YFSETQ. The CDR3 sequence is CASSSALTGELFF. The CDR3 DNA reads as TGCGCCAGCAGCTCGGCCCTCACCGGGGAGCTGTTTTTT.

V is TRBV6-5 and J is TRBJ2-7; D unclear. Germline V lookup: CDR1 MNHEY, CDR2 SVGAGI. With 5 bases removed from V and 2 bases from J, the gap between germline ends came to 13 bases. CDR3 length equals 14 residues. The CDR3 sequence: CASSEGAGPYEQYF. The CDR3 region has the DNA TGTGCCAGCAGTGAAGGAGCAGGTCCCTACGAGCAGTACTTC.

This clone is medium-sized within its sample. The V gene is TRBV28, the J gene TRBJ2-1; 7 nucleotides match TRBD1. The CDR3 has 12 amino acids. Per germline, CDR1 MDHEN and CDR2 SYDVKM. Unmatched junction bases numbered 4, after V lost 5 bases and J lost 9 bases. CDR3 coding DNA: TGTGCCAGCAGTCCAGGGGGAAGTGAGCAGTTCTTC. This encodes CASSPGGSEQFF.

This clone is medium-sized (0.01 to 0.1%) in the sample. The chain links TRBV28 to TRBJ1-1, with unresolved D. V lost 1 base and J lost 8, with 11 bases in between. Germline-derived CDR1 and CDR2 are MDHEN and SYDVKM. The CDR3 runs to 13 residues. The CDR3 spells CASSLLGSGEAFF. The CDR3 region has the DNA TGTGCCAGCAGTTTATTGGGCTCGGGGGAAGCTTTCTTT.

The V and J genes are TRBV2 and TRBJ2-2; no clear D. The CDR3 has 12 residues. Trimming left V 8 bases short and J 6 bases short, with 10 bases between. Germline CDR1 and CDR2: SNHLY and FYNNEI. The CDR3 DNA is TGTGCCAGCGGCCCAGCGCCCGGGGAGCTGTTTTTT. Translating it yields CASGPAPGELFF.

The chain has TRBV28 and TRBJ1-2; possibly TRBD1 for D (6 bases). The CDR3 is 13 amino acids. The germline V gene has CDR1 MDHEN and CDR2 SYDVKM. V was trimmed by 3 bases and J by 6 bases, leaving 11 bases between them. CDR3 residues: CASSFYAGDGYTF. CDR3 sequence (DNA): TGTGCCAGCAGTTTCTACGCAGGGGATGGCTACACCTTC.

CDR3 residues: CASSYSMGSNTGELFF. CDR3 nucleotides: TGTGCCAGCAGTTACTCGATGGGGTCGAACACCGGGGAGCTGTTTTTT. This chain uses TRBV6-5 with TRBJ2-2; D is unresolved. The CDR3 is 16 amino acids. Germline V gives CDR1 MNHEY, CDR2 SVGAGI. With 0 bases removed from V and 0 bases from J, the gap between germline ends came to 8 bases.

This clone was observed a handful of times. The V and J genes are TRBV4-2 and TRBJ1-1; D is uncertain. Trimming pared 4 bases from V and 7 bases from J, leaving 10 bases between. CDR3 size: 12 residues. Germline CDR1 LGHNA, CDR2 YNFKEQ. The CDR3 loop reads CASSPSGVEAFF. CDR3 nucleotide sequence: TGTGCCAGCAGCCCCTCTGGGGTTGAAGCTTTCTTT.

V usage is TRBV15 and J usage is TRBJ2-1; D might be TRBD2 (6 bases). V was shortened by 2 bases and J by 3 bases, with 17 bases between the two germline ends. The CDR3 has 17 residues. Germline CDR1 LNHNV, CDR2 YYDKDF (reference sequence). The CDR3 DNA sequence: TGTGCCACCAGCAGAAAAACGGCAGGGACTGTCTACAATGAGCAGTTCTTC. This codes for CATSRKTAGTVYNEQFF. Complete variable domain (other parts from reference TRBV15 and TRBJ2-1): DAMVIQNPRYQVTQFGKPVTLSCSQTLNHNVMYWYQQKSSQAPKLLFHYYDKDFNNEADTPDNFQSRRPNTSFCFLDIRSPGLGDTAMYLCATSRKTAGTVYNEQFFGPGTRLTVL.